This T cell receptor beta chain emerged from a study of regulatory dendritic cells for organ transplantation. The overall study: On day 6, the dendritic cells were exposed to LPS.

The CDR3 has 15 residues. Germline CDR1 reads SGHNT; CDR2 reads YYREEE (reference sequence). V lost 0 bases and J lost 1; bases outside the gene matches: 0. About this clone itself: Its target is unknown.

Sorted T cells were CFSE-labeled and cultured 5 days with allogeneic regulatory or mature dendritic cells at 1:10. FACS sorted CD4+ or CD8+ T cells into CD45RA+ naive and CD45RO+ memory. Sequencing used immunoSEQ multiplex PCR; TCRdb keeps in-frame clones, though not all of them. This table holds 11,000 or so clones, 85% to 90% found once. Regarding the study as a whole: Mature dendritic cells appeared to drive more memory CD8+ clonal expansion than regulatory ones. Of resting T cell subsets, memory CD8+ had the most alloreactive clonotypes.

The chain has TRBV5-4 and TRBJ2-2; 7 positions agree with TRBD1. The sequencing input was naive CD8+ T cells from blood cultured with dendritic cells. The subset is: CD45RA+ naive T cells. The TCR comes from a human donor in good health. The CDR3 sequence: CASSLGQGNTGELFF. The CDR3 DNA follows: TGTGCCAGCAGCTTGGGACAGGGGAACACCGGGGAGCTGTTTTTT.